Each of the 4 T cell receptor beta chains below was sequenced from the same sample in a study of CD8+CD57+ T cells in acquired aplastic anemia. Profiling of TCR beta VDJ combinations and CDR3 sequences used genomic DNA as template. Using its own MiXCR run on the reads, TCRdb lists one record per CDR3 protein. The sample has 150,000 to 200,000 distinct CDR3 sequences, less than 50% seen once. CD8+CD57+ cell expansion had been shown by flow cytometry in patients chosen for sequencing. The material sequenced was sorted CD4+, CD8+, or CD8+CD57+ T cells (not recorded which) from PBMCs. Receptors were obtained from a human donor with aplastic anemia.

In this sample, this clonotype turned up many times. The chain has TRBV2 and TRBJ1-3; 9 bases are shared with TRBD1. The CDR3 covers 15 residues. Looked up from germline, CDR1 is SNHLY and CDR2 is FYNNEI. Unmatched junction bases numbered 6, after V lost 8 bases and J lost 1 base. In nucleotides, the CDR3 is TGTGCCAGCCCCGGACAGGGGCCTTCTGGAAACACCATATATTTT. It codes for CASPGQGPSGNTIYF.

This clonotype was counted ten times or more. This sequence joins TRBV2 and TRBJ1-1; D remains ambiguous. V was clipped by 2 bases and J by 4 bases, with 11 bases between them. Germline V gene lookup returns CDR1 SNHLY and CDR2 FYNNEI. The CDR3 is 14 residues long. The CDR3 reads CASSEPRLGTEAFF. CDR3 coding DNA: TGTGCCAGCAGTGAACCACGGTTAGGCACTGAAGCTTTCTTT.

This clonotype occurred many times. This chain connects TRBV5-5 to TRBJ2-7; 11 bases match TRBD1. In germline, CDR1 is SGHKS, CDR2 YYEKEE (reference sequence). This CDR3 spans 13 amino acids. J lost 3 bases, V lost 4 bases, and 0 bases had no gene match. CDR3 region: CASSGTGGYEQYF. The CDR3 nucleotides are TGTGCCAGCAGCGGGACAGGGGGCTACGAGCAGTACTTC.

The CDR3 coding sequence is TGTGCCAGCAGCCCGGGGGGGACAGCCTACGAGCAGTACTTC. Protein: CASSPGGTAYEQYF. V usage is TRBV7-9 and J usage is TRBJ2-7; D may be TRBD2 (8 bases). Germline V CDR1 and CDR2: SEHNR, FQNEAQ (reference sequence). The CDR3 loop spans 14 amino acids. Trimming took 5 bases from V and 2 from J, leaving 13 bases between them.